This T cell receptor (beta chain) was observed in a study of radiation and T cells in renal cell carcinoma. This sample's time point: blood 4 weeks post-SBRT, at nephrectomy. This sample's treatment: 15 Gy SBRT to primary tumor, nephrectomy 4 weeks later. Nephrectomy followed 15 Gy stereotactic body radiation by 4 weeks. This table comes from immunoSEQ multiplex PCR, and its TCRdb copy is limited to in-frame clones, with some not included. This sample has 25,000 to 40,000 clones, with about 84% found just once. General study findings and limits: From baseline, blood top tumor clonotypes peaked at 2 weeks post-radiation. Pretreatment tumor biopsies were lacking, so baseline clonotypes are unknown.

As to this clone: Its cognate antigen is unknown.

From germline, CDR1 is SGHVS and CDR2 FNYEAQ. The CDR3 totals 15 residues. V was clipped by 5 bases and J by 2 bases; unmatched bases: 6. This material consisted of blood, taken from a patient whose treatment included radiotherapy and nephrectomy. This sequence was found in a man between 60 and 70 years old with renal cell carcinoma. The chain uses TRBV7-6 and TRBJ1-2; 9 nucleotides align to TRBD1. The CDR3 nucleotides are TGTGCCAGCAGCCTAGGACAGGGGAGGAACTATGGCTACACCTTC. As protein: CASSLGQGRNYGYTF.